Listed below are T cell receptor beta chains from one sample, sequenced in a study of cytomegalovirus exposure and HLA in healthy donors. The table came from immunoSEQ multiplex PCR; TCRdb's copy has only in-frame clones and leaves some out. The sample has 190,000 or so clones; about 86% are singletons. Material: PBMCs. The receptors were sampled from a young woman in good health and CMV-seropositive. CDR3s include the opening cysteine and the closing phenylalanine or tryptophan. A D gene is named only where the DNA matches it firmly. The size entry is marked missing in some rows and otherwise reads once, few, many or a size class.

TRBV5-4,NA,NA,11,TRBJ2-1,TGTGCCAGCAGCTCCCGAGGTGAGCAGTTCTTC,CASSSRGEQFF
TRBV4-3,NA,TRBD1,14,TRBJ2-1,TGCGCCAGCAGCCAAGGACAGGGAGTGGATGAGCAGTTCTTC,CASSQGQGVDEQFF
TRBV5-1,once,NA,14,TRBJ1-1,TGCGCCAGCAGCTTGGTGGCCATGAACACTGAAGCTTTCTTT,CASSLVAMNTEAFF
TRBV5-1,NA,NA,13,TRBJ2-5,TGCGCCAGCAGCGCGGGGGCCGAGGAGACCCAGTACTTC,CASSAGAEETQYF
TRBV11-2,NA,TRBD2,16,TRBJ2-2,TGTGCCAGCAGCGCACTAGCGGGGGATAACACCGGGGAGCTGTTTTTT,CASSALAGDNTGELFF
TRBV5-1,NA,TRBD2,14,TRBJ2-1,TGCGCCAGCAGAACTACTAGCGGGGTCGATGAGCAGTTCTTC,CASRTTSGVDEQFF
TRBV15,NA,TRBD1,14,TRBJ1-5,TGTGCCACCGGGACAGGGAGGAGCAATCAGCCCCAGCATTTT,CATGTGRSNQPQHF
TRBV6-4,NA,NA,14,TRBJ2-7,TGTGCCAGGGGGAAAACAGGAGCTAACTACGAGCAGTACTTC,CARGKTGANYEQYF
TRBV7-9,NA,NA,13,TRBJ1-2,TGTGCCAGCAGCTCGAACCCGGGGGGCGGCTACACCTTC,CASSSNPGGGYTF
TRBV15,NA,TRBD2,15,TRBJ2-3,TGTGCCACCCGGAGAGGGGCGGGGGGTCCAGATACGCAGTATTTT,CATRRGAGGPDTQYF
TRBV4-1,NA,TRBD2,16,TRBJ2-7,TGCGCCAGCAGCCAAGATCAGGGTAGCGGGGGCTACGAGCAGTACTTC,CASSQDQGSGGYEQYF
TRBV4-2,NA,NA,14,TRBJ2-2,TGTGCCAGCAGCCAATTGGGGGGAATCGGGGAGCTGTTTTTT,CASSQLGGIGELFF
TRBV19,NA,NA,14,TRBJ1-5,TGTGCCAGTAGTACGACCGGGGGGAATCAGCCCCAGCATTTT,CASSTTGGNQPQHF
TRBV4-1,NA,NA,15,TRBJ1-2,TGCGCCAGCAGCCAAGAGTCTGGGGGCGCGGGTGGCTACACCTTC,CASSQESGGAGGYTF
TRBV7-9,NA,NA,15,TRBJ1-2,TGTGCCAGCAGCGCCAGGACAGAGACTAACTATGGCTACACCTTC,CASSARTETNYGYTF
TRBV7-6,NA,NA,17,TRBJ1-5,TGTGCCAGCAGCTTAGCGGGAGGAAGGGGTCAGGGTCAGCCCCAGCATTTT,CASSLAGGRGQGQPQHF
TRBV21-1,NA,NA,16,TRBJ1-1,TGTGCCAGCAGCAACCGGGTAACAGGGGCTTGCACTGAAGCTTTCTTT,CASSNRVTGACTEAFF
TRBV19,NA,NA,13,TRBJ2-3,TGTGCCAGTAGTATCCAGGTGGCGGATACGCAGTATTTT,CASSIQVADTQYF
TRBV4-2,NA,TRBD1,15,TRBJ2-1,TGTGCCAGCAGCATCACGGGACAGGGGGGGGATGAGCAGTTCTTC,CASSITGQGGDEQFF
TRBV6-4,NA,TRBD2,15,TRBJ2-4,TGTGCCAGCAGTGAAGATGGACGGGGGGATGACATTCAGTACTTC,CASSEDGRGDDIQYF
TRBV19,NA,NA,16,TRBJ1-1,TGTGCCAGTAATAGAAATGGACAGTTAATGAACACTGAAGCTTTCTTT,CASNRNGQLMNTEAFF
TRBV7-9,NA,TRBD1,15,TRBJ1-5,TGTGCCAGCAGCTCGGGACAGGGGTCGAATCAGCCCCAGCATTTT,CASSSGQGSNQPQHF
TRBV29-1,NA,TRBD1,15,TRBJ1-5,TGCAGCGTCGTGGACAGGGGGCTAGACAATCAGCCCCAGCATTTT,CSVVDRGLDNQPQHF
TRBV9,few,TRBD1,17,TRBJ1-3,TGTGCCAGCAGCGTACGGACAGGGGACAGCTCTGGAAACACCATATATTTT,CASSVRTGDSSGNTIYF
TRBV6-1,NA,TRBD1,20,TRBJ2-5,TGTGCCAGCAGTGAAAGGGCCCCCCCCTATGACAGGGTTATCCGGGAGACCCAGTACTTC,CASSERAPPYDRVIRETQYF
TRBV4-1,NA,TRBD2,15,TRBJ2-3,TGCGCCAGCAGCCAAGTTAGCGGGTATGCAGATACGCAGTATTTT,CASSQVSGYADTQYF
TRBV18,NA,TRBD2,16,TRBJ2-1,TGTGCCAGCTCACGGGCTTGGCGGGGGGGCGAGAGTGAGCAGTTCTTC,CASSRAWRGGESEQFF
TRBV5-1,NA,TRBD1,15,TRBJ1-6,TGCGCCAGCACCCTAGAACAGGGGCCCAATTCACCCCTCCACTTT,CASTLEQGPNSPLHF